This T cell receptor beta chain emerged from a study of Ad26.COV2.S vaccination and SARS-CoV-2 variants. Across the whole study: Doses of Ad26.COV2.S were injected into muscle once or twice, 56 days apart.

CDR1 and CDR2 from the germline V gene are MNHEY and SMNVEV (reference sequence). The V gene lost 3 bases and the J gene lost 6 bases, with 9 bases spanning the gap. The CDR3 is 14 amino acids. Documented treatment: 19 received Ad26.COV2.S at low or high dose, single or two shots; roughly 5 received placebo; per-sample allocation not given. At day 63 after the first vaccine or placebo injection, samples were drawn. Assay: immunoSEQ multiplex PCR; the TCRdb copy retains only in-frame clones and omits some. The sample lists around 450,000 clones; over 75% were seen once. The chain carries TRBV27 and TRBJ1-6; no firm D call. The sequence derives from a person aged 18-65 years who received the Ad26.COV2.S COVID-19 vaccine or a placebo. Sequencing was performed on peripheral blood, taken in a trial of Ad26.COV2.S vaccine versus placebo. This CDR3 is CASSLAGANSPLHF. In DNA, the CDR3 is TGTGCCAGCAGTTTGGCGGGAGCTAATTCACCCCTCCACTTT.